This entry is about one T cell receptor beta chain. The antigen is undetermined. This may be a read error: a much more frequent sequence differs by one nucleotide. There are 12 residues in the CDR3. TCRdb reprocessed the PCR reads via MiXCR and lists one record per CDR3 protein. The repertoire has tens of thousands of distinct CDR3 sequences, 15% to 20% of them found once; the top ten carry about 1%. The data originate from a study of molecular identifiers for immune sequencing clone quantification. Study-level points and caveats: It was shown that clones above 20 RNA copies held over 99% of effector molecules, but under 1% in naive cells.

The chain uses TRBV12-3 or TRBV12-4 and TRBJ2-1, with a tentative D call TRBD2 (5 bases). The sequencing input was naive CD8+ T cells from blood, with Jurkat cell RNA spiked in. Subset noted: FACS-sorted CD8+CD4-CCR7+CD45RA+ naive T cells. This TCR was sampled from a human donor in good health. Some libraries in this study had Jurkat cell RNA spiked in. CDR3 nucleotide sequence: TGTGCCAGCAGCAGCGGATACAATGAGCAGTCCTTC. Protein product: CASSSGYNEQSF.